One and the same sample provided the 16 T cell receptor beta chains below, sequenced in a study of blood T cell repertoires in COVID-19. Using immunoSEQ multiplex PCR, the repertoire was profiled, and TCRdb retains in-frame clones only, with some absent. In the table there are over 75,000 clones, around 88% of which are singletons. The sequencing input was peripheral blood. All receptors come from a human donor in a cohort sampled during active COVID-19.

This chain uses TRBV9 with TRBJ2-1; weak D call: TRBD2 (6 bases). The CDR3 runs to 15 residues. Looked up from germline, CDR1 is SGDLS and CDR2 is YYNGEE. With 3 bases removed from V and 8 bases from J, the gap between germline ends came to 18 bases. The CDR3 spells CASSERAGTGDEQFF. DNA for the CDR3: TGTGCCAGCAGCGAGCGGGCTGGGACCGGCGATGAGCAGTTCTTC. The complete variable domain, with remaining parts taken from reference TRBV9 and TRBJ2-1, reads DSGVTQTPKHLITATGQRVTLRCSPRSGDLSVYWYQQSLDQGLQFLIQYYNGEERAKGNILERFSAQQFPDLHSELNLSSLELGDSALYFCASSERAGTGDEQFFGPGTRLTVL.

CDR3 bases: TGTGCCAGCAGTTACCGCCAGGGAGGGGCCACTGAAGCTTTCTTT. Translated, it gives CASSYRQGGATEAFF. The J gene is TRBJ1-1, the V gene TRBV6-5; D possibly corresponds to TRBD1 (5 bases). The CDR3 has 15 amino acids. CDR1 and CDR2 from the germline V gene are MNHEY and SVGAGI. V lost 2 bases, J lost 4 bases, and 14 bases lay in between.

The genes are TRBV5-1 and TRBJ1-3; a weak D match, TRBD1 (6 bases). Trimming removed 3 bases from V and 1 base from J, with 8 bases in between. Germline values: CDR1 SGHRS, CDR2 YFSETQ. The CDR3 loop spans 14 amino acids. The CDR3 bases are TGCGCCAGCAGCTCAGGGGATTCTGGAAACACCATATATTTT. This gives the protein CASSSGDSGNTIYF. The complete variable domain, with remaining parts taken from reference TRBV5-1 and TRBJ1-3, reads KAGVTQTPRYLIKTRGQQVTLSCSPISGHRSVSWYQQTPGQGLQFLFEYFSETQRNKGNFPGRFSGRQFSNSRSEMNVSTLELGDSALYLCASSSGDSGNTIYFGEGSWLTVV.

The V gene is TRBV5-1, the J gene TRBJ2-3; D might be TRBD2 (5 bases). There are 15 residues in the CDR3. V lost 3 bases, J lost 6 bases, and 17 bases lay in between. The germline V gene encodes CDR1 SGHRS and CDR2 YFSETQ. The DNA for the CDR3 is TGCGCCAGCAGCTCCGGACTCTACCAGCAGGATACGCAGTATTTT. Its protein is CASSSGLYQQDTQYF. Full variable domain (rest looked up from reference TRBV5-1 and TRBJ2-3): KAGVTQTPRYLIKTRGQQVTLSCSPISGHRSVSWYQQTPGQGLQFLFEYFSETQRNKGNFPGRFSGRQFSNSRSEMNVSTLELGDSALYLCASSSGLYQQDTQYFGPGTRLTVL.

The chain recombines TRBV5-5 with TRBJ1-1, with TRBD1 matching over 7 bases. This CDR3 spans 13 amino acids. Per germline, CDR1 SGHKS and CDR2 YYEKEE (reference sequence). J lost 4 bases, V lost 1 base, and 1 base had no gene match. CDR3 sequence reads: CASSLYRGTEAFF. CDR3 bases: TGTGCCAGCAGCTTGTACAGGGGCACTGAAGCTTTCTTT.

The J gene is TRBJ1-4, the V gene TRBV11-2; D gene uncertain. The CDR3 contains 14 residues. Trimming left V 5 bases short and J 8 bases short, with 15 bases between. The germline CDR1 and CDR2 sequences are SGHAT and FQNNGV. The CDR3 reads CASSQYGVSEKLFF. For the CDR3, the DNA is TGTGCCAGCAGCCAATACGGAGTGAGCGAAAAACTGTTTTTT.

The rearrangement links TRBV15 to TRBJ1-1, with D possibly matching TRBD1 (5 bases). CDR3 length: 14 amino acids. CDR1 is LNHNV, CDR2 YYDKDF, per germline (reference sequence). V lost 0 bases and J 5 bases, leaving 10 bases between the germline ends. The CDR3 bases are TGTGCCACCAGCAGAGACCCGGGGGAGACTGAAGCTTTCTTT. Its protein product is CATSRDPGETEAFF.

This clone was counted many times. The V call is TRBV9, the J call TRBJ1-3; D remains ambiguous. Germline V gene lookup returns CDR1 SGDLS and CDR2 YYNGEE. Trimming removed 4 bases at V and 0 bases at J, with 8 bases between. The CDR3 is made up of 14 amino acids. As DNA, the CDR3 is TGTGCCAGCAGCCCCGACAACTCTGGAAACACCATATATTTT. This codes for CASSPDNSGNTIYF.

The CDR3: CASSINFGRMFGNEQFF. In nucleotides, the CDR3 is TGTGCCAGTAGTATAAACTTCGGGAGGATGTTTGGCAATGAGCAGTTCTTC. The chain employs TRBV19 and TRBJ2-1; 7 nucleotides line up with TRBD2. CDR1 is LNHDA, CDR2 SQIVND, per germline (reference sequence). CDR3 size: 17 residues. Trimming removed 2 bases from V and 6 bases from J; junction bases left unmatched: 13.

The V gene is TRBV7-2, the J gene TRBJ1-5; D remains unclear. In germline, CDR1 is SGHTA, CDR2 FQGNSA. The length of the CDR3 is 13 residues. Between the trimmed V and J ends, which lost 0 bases and 6 bases, there was a span of 6 bases. For the CDR3, the DNA is TGTGCCAGCAGCTTAGCGCTAGGTCAGCCCCAGCATTTT. Its translation: CASSLALGQPQHF.

The V gene is TRBV3-1 (or the pseudogene TRBV3-2), the J gene TRBJ1-1, with 8 bases lining up with TRBD1. With 4 bases clipped from V and 1 base from J, the junction kept 14 bases outside the gene matches. CDR3 length: 18 residues. The germline gives CDR1 LGHDT, CDR2 YNNKEL (reference sequence). Here the CDR3 DNA reads TGTGCCAGCAGCCCCCCCAGCGGGACAGGAGCATGGAACACTGAAGCTTTCTTT. Translated, it gives CASSPPSGTGAWNTEAFF.

This CDR3 reads CASRRHADSNQPQHF. For the CDR3, the DNA is TGTGCCAGCAGGCGACACGCAGATAGCAATCAGCCCCAGCATTTT. V and J are TRBV28 and TRBJ1-5, with D hard to call. This CDR3 has 15 amino acids. V gave up 6 bases and J gave up 0 bases, with 12 bases separating them. CDR1 MDHEN and CDR2 SYDVKM come from the germline V gene.

The rearrangement uses TRBV6-6 and TRBJ2-1, with D unclear. Trimming cost V 8 bases and J 5 bases, with 4 bases left between them. The CDR3 covers 10 residues. Germline V CDR1 and CDR2: MNHNY, SVGAGI (reference sequence). The DNA for the CDR3 is TGTGCCAGCCGAGACAATGAGCAGTTCTTC. It specifies CASRDNEQFF.

This clone was seen once. The CDR3 sequence is CSVERAQMNTEAFF. In nucleotides, the CDR3 is TGCAGCGTTGAGAGAGCACAGATGAACACTGAAGCTTTCTTT. This sequence joins TRBV29-1 and TRBJ1-1; D is uncertain. The CDR3 consists of 14 residues. Germline V gene lookup returns CDR1 SQVTM and CDR2 ANQGSEA. V was trimmed by 3 bases and J by 0 bases, leaving 11 bases between them.

This clone was detected only a few times. V and J are TRBV19 and TRBJ2-7; 8 positions match TRBD1. Germline-derived CDR1 and CDR2 are LNHDA and SQIVND (reference sequence). The ends lost 7 bases at V and 6 bases at J; junction bases unmatched: 11. The CDR3 extends over 14 amino acids. As DNA, the CDR3 is TGTGCCAGTACCCCCTCCCCAGGGGGCGGCGAGCAGTACTTC. Translation: CASTPSPGGGEQYF.

The V and J genes are TRBV18 and TRBJ2-7, with D unresolved. This CDR3 has 14 amino acids. In germline, CDR1 is KGHSH, CDR2 LQKENI. Trimming took 6 bases from V and 1 from J, leaving 13 bases between them. The CDR3 DNA reads as TGTGCCAGCTCCTCTGGGCCATTGTCCTACGAGCAGTACTTC. Translated, it gives CASSSGPLSYEQYF.